This TCR beta chain was captured by sequencing in a study of blood T cell repertoires in COVID-19. Study context: T cells, B-cell-depleted T cells, or PBMCs supplied cDNA or gDNA.

The ends were cut back, 1 base at V and 3 bases at J, with 16 bases in the middle. The germline CDR1 and CDR2 sequences are MGHRA and YSYEKL. The CDR3 sequence is 16 residues long. The age range of participants was about 18 to 100 years, with residence in roughly 25 US areas. Profiled with immunoSEQ multiplex PCR; TCRdb holds only in-frame clones, not every one. Seen here are over 200,000 clones, around nine tenths observed once, and the top ten hold roughly 10%. The specimen sequenced was PBMCs or T cells enriched from blood (not recorded which). The chain couples TRBV4-1 to TRBJ2-7; D perhaps matches TRBD2 (6 bases). This clonotype was sampled from a man aged 25-45 years who had recovered from COVID-19. CDR3 sequence reads: CASSQGTSSVVYEQYF. CDR3 DNA sequence: TGCGCCAGCAGCCAAGGGACTTCTAGCGTGGTCTACGAGCAGTACTTC.